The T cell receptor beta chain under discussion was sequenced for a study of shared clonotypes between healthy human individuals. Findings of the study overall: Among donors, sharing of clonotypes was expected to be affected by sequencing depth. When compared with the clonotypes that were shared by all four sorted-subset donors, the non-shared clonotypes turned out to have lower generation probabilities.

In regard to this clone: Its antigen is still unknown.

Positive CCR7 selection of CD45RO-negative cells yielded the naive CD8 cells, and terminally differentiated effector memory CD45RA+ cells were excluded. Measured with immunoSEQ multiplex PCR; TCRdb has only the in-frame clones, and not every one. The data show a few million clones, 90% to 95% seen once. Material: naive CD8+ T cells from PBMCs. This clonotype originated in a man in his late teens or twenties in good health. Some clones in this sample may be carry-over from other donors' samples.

The CDR3 loop is CASSLEDWGVLSDTQYF. The CDR3 bases are TGTGCCAGCAGCTTAGAGGACTGGGGGGTACTTTCAGATACGCAGTATTTT. This chain links TRBV7-9 with TRBJ2-3; weak D call: TRBD2 (6 bases). The germline V and J ends were trimmed by 1 base and 4 bases, with 18 bases remaining between them. The CDR3 runs 17 residues. Looked up from germline, CDR1 is SEHNR and CDR2 is FQNEAQ (reference sequence).